This record concerns one T cell receptor (beta chain) sequence. Its antigen is not known. The V and J ends lost 3 bases and 9 bases, in that order; junction bases with no gene match: 16. This CDR3 is 16 amino acids long. Germline CDR1 reads PRHDT; CDR2 reads FYEKMQ (reference sequence). TCRdb's table, derived via immunoSEQ multiplex PCR, lists solely in-frame clones and lacks some. The profile shows roughly 4,600 clones, 96% of them singletons. This specimen belongs to a study of blood T cell dynamics during melanoma immunotherapy. Study-wide context: Standard first-line treatment here was pembrolizumab or nivolumab plus ipilimumab in metastatic melanoma. Overall study findings and caveats: The study could not tell melanoma-specific clones from general immune activation.

Time point meaning: pre-treatment baseline. Blood was drawn before treatment and at week 3 after checkpoint blockade. Disease control meant complete response, partial response or stable disease at 12 weeks. This TCR came from a human donor with melanoma. The sequences come from effector memory CD8+ T cells from blood, collected from a patient treated with checkpoint blockade. V and J are TRBV13 and TRBJ2-7, with TRBD1 identical over 8 bases. The DNA of the CDR3 is TGTGCCAGCAGCTTTGATGAGGACAGGGTCCCTCTGGTGCAGTACTTC. Protein: CASSFDEDRVPLVQYF.